The source of this T cell receptor beta chain is a study of persistence of HIV-infected CD4 T cells. The immunoSEQ assay was version 4, run in survey mode. The table came from immunoSEQ multiplex PCR; TCRdb's copy has only in-frame clones and leaves some out. The table includes tens of thousands of clones, roughly 78% detected once. Stimulation used approximately 9.6 ug/mL lysate from CMV-infected fibroblasts. CD40L-negative CD69-negative CD45RO-high memory CD4+ T cells were sorted as populations depleted of antigen-responding cells. Donors had undetectable plasma HIV-1 RNA, under 50 copies/mL, for 4+ years. Study-wide results and limits: Bulk TCR data could not be restricted to HIV-1-infected CMV-responding cells.

A note on this clone: What it binds is unknown.

The CDR3 runs 12 residues. V was cut by 8 bases and J by 4 bases, with 9 bases left in between. This clonotype originated in an adult woman with HIV who was CMV-seropositive. The specimen was CD4+ T cells sorted from PBMCs after roughly 17-hour stimulation, collected from a patient who received antiretroviral therapy. This chain uses TRBV12-3 or TRBV12-4 with TRBJ1-5, with a possible D match to TRBD1 (6 bases). DNA of the CDR3: TGTGCCAGCGGGGGGGCGAATCAGCCCCAGCATTTT. Its translation is CASGGANQPQHF.